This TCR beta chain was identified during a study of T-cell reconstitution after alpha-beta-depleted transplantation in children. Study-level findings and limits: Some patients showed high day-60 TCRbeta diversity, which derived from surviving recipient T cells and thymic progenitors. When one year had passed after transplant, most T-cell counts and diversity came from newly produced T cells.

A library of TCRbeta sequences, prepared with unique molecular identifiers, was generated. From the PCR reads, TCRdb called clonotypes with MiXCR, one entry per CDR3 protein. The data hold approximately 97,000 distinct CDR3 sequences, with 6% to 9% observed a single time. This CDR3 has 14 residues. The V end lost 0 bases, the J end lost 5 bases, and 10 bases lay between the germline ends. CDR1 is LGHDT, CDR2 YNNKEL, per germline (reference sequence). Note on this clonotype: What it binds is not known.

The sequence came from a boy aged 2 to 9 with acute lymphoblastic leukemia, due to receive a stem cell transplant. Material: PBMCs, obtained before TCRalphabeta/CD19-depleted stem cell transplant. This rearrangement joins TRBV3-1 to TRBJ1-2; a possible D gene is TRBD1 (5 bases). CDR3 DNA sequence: TGTGCCAGCAGCCAAGATCAGACAGCTTATGGCTACACCTTC. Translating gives CASSQDQTAYGYTF.